A single sample is the source of the 11 T cell receptor beta chains below, sequenced in a study of T cells in Graves' hyperthyroidism and ophthalmopathy. Using RNA transcripts as the source, TCR beta CDR3 regions were amplified. Using the HTBI primer set, a first-round RT-PCR was run on the TCR CDR3. TCRdb re-called the multiplex PCR reads with MiXCR, one entry per CDR3 protein. The sample yields more than 500,000 distinct CDR3 sequences, about 15% seen once. Sequencing was done on a sample of blood. The receptors stem from a woman aged 40 to 50 with Graves' ophthalmopathy.

This clonotype occurred many times. The J gene is TRBJ2-7, the V gene TRBV6-5, with 10 positions matching TRBD1. CDR3 length equals 15 residues. Germline-derived CDR1 and CDR2 are MNHEY and SVGAGI. V was pared by 7 bases and J by 6 bases, with 12 bases of the junction left unmatched. CDR3 nucleotides: TGTGCCAGCATCGTCGGGACAGGGGTTCCCTCCGAGCAGTACTTC. Translation: CASIVGTGVPSEQYF.

This clonotype was picked up many times. The chain uses TRBV15 and TRBJ2-7, with 7 bases identical to TRBD1. Trimming took 0 bases from V and 6 from J; bases not matched to a gene: 8. The germline gives CDR1 LNHNV, CDR2 YYDKDF (reference sequence). This CDR3 spans 15 amino acids. The chain's CDR3 is CATSRDRAGGREQYF. As DNA, the CDR3 is TGTGCCACCAGCAGAGATCGGGCAGGGGGTCGCGAGCAGTACTTC.

There are many counts of this clonotype. The CDR3 sequence: CAWSVRGERSGELFF. Written as DNA, the CDR3 is TGTGCCTGGAGTGTACGGGGGGAGCGGTCCGGGGAGCTGTTTTTT. The chain has TRBV30 and TRBJ2-2, with TRBD2 matching 7 bases. Germline V gene data show CDR1 as GTSNPN and CDR2 as SVGIG (reference sequence). The CDR3 is made up of 15 amino acids. The V gene end was trimmed by 0 bases and the J gene end by 6 bases; junction bases not matched to a gene: 7.

This clonotype was observed many times. This chain uses TRBV29-1 with TRBJ1-2; TRBD1 agrees at 7 bases. V lost 7 bases and J lost 1; bases outside the gene matches: 18. This CDR3 contains 17 residues. From germline, CDR1 is SQVTM and CDR2 ANQGSEA. CDR3 amino acids: CSGLSGQPGLNNYGYTF. CDR3 coding DNA: TGCAGCGGCCTGTCGGGACAGCCGGGTTTAAATAACTATGGCTACACCTTC. The full variable domain, with the rest looked up from reference TRBV29-1 and TRBJ1-2, is SAVISQKPSRDICQRGTSLTIQCQVDSQVTMMFWYRQQPGQSLTLIATANQGSEATYESGFVIDKFPISRPNLTFSTLTVSNMSPEDSSIYLCSGLSGQPGLNNYGYTFGSGTRLTVV.

Many counts were recorded for this clonotype. DNA of the CDR3: TGTGCCGAGACTCAAATGACCGGGGAGCTGTTTTTT. Amino acid sequence: CAETQMTGELFF. The chain employs TRBV7-8 and TRBJ2-2, with D unresolved. Deletions cut 11 bases from V and 5 bases from J, with 12 bases between. The CDR3 covers 12 residues. CDR1 SGHVS and CDR2 FQNEAQ come from the germline V gene. The variable domain in full, completed from reference TRBV7-8 and TRBJ2-2, reads GAGVSQSPRYKVAKRGQDVALRCDPISGHVSLFWYQQALGQGPEFLTYFQNEAQLDKSGLPSDRFFAERPEGSVSTLKIQRTQQEDSAVYLCAETQMTGELFFGEGSRLTVL.

This clonotype showed up many times. V and J are TRBV12-3 or TRBV12-4 and TRBJ2-7, with a possible D match to TRBD2 (5 bases). V was shortened by 3 bases and J by 5 bases, with 14 bases between the two germline ends. This CDR3 region has 14 residues. The CDR3 here is CASSFIGRGHEQYF. The CDR3 coding sequence is TGTGCCAGCAGTTTTATAGGGCGAGGGCACGAGCAGTACTTC.

This sequence joins TRBV10-2 and TRBJ1-1; no definite D call. The germline V gene encodes CDR1 WSHSY and CDR2 SAAADI. Trimming left V 2 bases short and J 1 base short, with 8 bases between. The CDR3 runs to 14 residues. In DNA, the CDR3 is TGCGCCAGCAGTGAGGGACGTAAGAACACTGAAGCTTTCTTT. Amino acid sequence: CASSEGRKNTEAFF.

Ten or more counts support this clonotype. This chain uses TRBV28 with TRBJ2-7; TRBD2 might be the D (6 bases). V lost 3 bases, J lost 5 bases, and 17 bases lay in between. Germline lookup yields CDR1 MDHEN and CDR2 SYDVKM. The CDR3 loop spans 15 amino acids. CDR3 loop: CASSFLEGPRDEQYF. The CDR3 bases are TGTGCCAGCAGTTTTTTGGAGGGGCCTAGGGACGAGCAGTACTTC.

Many counts were recorded for this clonotype. The chain uses TRBV10-2 and TRBJ2-7; 10 nucleotides agree with TRBD2. Germline V CDR1 and CDR2: WSHSY, SAAADI. The CDR3 has 15 residues. The junction had 7 bases not matched to a gene; V was cut back by 6 bases and J by 2 bases. The CDR3 loop is CASREGLANTYEQYF. The CDR3 region has the DNA TGCGCCAGCAGGGAGGGACTAGCGAATACCTACGAGCAGTACTTC.

This clonotype was counted between two and nine times. This CDR3 reads CASSYSGQGILRRADEQYF. CDR3 sequence (DNA): TGTGCCAGCAGTTACTCCGGACAGGGAATCTTACGAAGAGCCGACGAGCAGTACTTC. This chain joins TRBV6-2 or TRBV6-3 and TRBJ2-7; TRBD1 agrees at 8 bases. Trimming removed 0 bases from V and 5 bases from J; junction bases left unmatched: 18. The CDR3 is 19 amino acids. CDR1 MNHEY and CDR2 SVGEGT come from the germline V gene.

This clonotype showed up just a few times. CDR3 sequence: CASSPPGLALPETQYF. The CDR3 DNA reads as TGTGCCAGCTCACCACCTGGACTAGCTCTCCCAGAGACCCAGTACTTC. The chain carries TRBV18 and TRBJ2-5; 8 bases map to TRBD2. J was trimmed by 4 bases and V by 0 bases; bases with no gene match: 7. Germline values: CDR1 KGHSH, CDR2 LQKENI. The CDR3 is 16 residues long.